The rows below give T cell receptor beta chains drawn from one sample of a study of blood T cell repertoires in COVID-19. Assay: immunoSEQ multiplex PCR; the TCRdb copy retains only in-frame clones and omits some. The table includes around 250,000 clones, around 80% detected once. Sequenced: PBMCs or T cells enriched from blood (not recorded which). These receptors all stem from a man aged 35 to 55 who had recovered from COVID-19. The CDR3 runs from the conserved cysteine through the conserved F or W. A D gene is named only where the DNA matches it firmly. Expanded clones get a size class; other rows say once, few or many, or leave the size out.

V gene	J gene	D gene	clone size	CDR3 DNA	CDR3 protein
TRBV24-1	TRBJ1-4	.	.	TGTGCCACCAGTCGTCCAGGGGATGACGAAAAACTGTTTTTT	CATSRPGDDEKLFF
TRBV6-2/TRBV6-3	TRBJ1-5	.	.	TGTGCCAGCAGTCTTCGTAGGGGTTCAGGCAATCAGCCCCAGCATTTT	CASSLRRGSGNQPQHF
TRBV28	TRBJ2-5	TRBD2	once	TGTGCCAGCAGTTACCTAGCGGGAGGGCCTCAGGGGACCCAGTACTTC	CASSYLAGGPQGTQYF
TRBV6-5	TRBJ1-5	.	once	TGTGCCAGCAGTTACTCAGGGGAGGGTTGGCAGCCCCAGCATTTT	CASSYSGEGWQPQHF
TRBV19	TRBJ2-2	TRBD2	.	TGTGCCAGTAGTCCTACTAGCGGGGGGACAACCGGGGAGCTGTTTTTT	CASSPTSGGTTGELFF
TRBV2	TRBJ2-5	.	.	TGTGCCAGCGATTTGGGGGCAGGCGAGACCCAGTACTTC	CASDLGAGETQYF
TRBV6-5	TRBJ1-1	.	.	TGTGCCAGCAGTTTAAGGGGCACTGAAGCTTTCTTT	CASSLRGTEAFF
TRBV19	TRBJ2-7	TRBD1	.	TGTGCCGCGCAGACGGGACAGCTAACAGGGGAGCAGTACTTC	CAAQTGQLTGEQYF
TRBV5-1	TRBJ2-2	.	once	TGCGCCAGCAGCTTTCGGGCCGGGGAGCTGTTTTTT	CASSFRAGELFF
TRBV27	TRBJ1-6	.	.	TGTGCCAGCAGTTTTGCGGGAGGAGACTCACCCCTCCACTTT	CASSFAGGDSPLHF
TRBV6-5	TRBJ1-3	.	few	TGTGCCAGCAGTACCCAGGGGTTGGGAAACACCATATATTTT	CASSTQGLGNTIYF